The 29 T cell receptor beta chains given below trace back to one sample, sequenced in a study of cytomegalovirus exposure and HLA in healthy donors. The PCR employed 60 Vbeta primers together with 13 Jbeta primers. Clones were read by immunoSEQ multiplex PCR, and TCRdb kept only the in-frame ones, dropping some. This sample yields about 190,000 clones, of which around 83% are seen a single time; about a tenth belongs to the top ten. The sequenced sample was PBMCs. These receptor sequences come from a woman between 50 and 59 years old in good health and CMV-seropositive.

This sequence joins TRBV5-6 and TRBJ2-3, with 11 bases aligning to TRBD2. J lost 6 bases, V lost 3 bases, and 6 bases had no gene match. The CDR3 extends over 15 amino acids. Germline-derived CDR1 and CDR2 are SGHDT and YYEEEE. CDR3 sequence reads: CASSSSSGGPDTQYF. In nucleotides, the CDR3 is TGTGCCAGCAGCTCCTCTAGCGGGGGGCCGGATACGCAGTATTTT.

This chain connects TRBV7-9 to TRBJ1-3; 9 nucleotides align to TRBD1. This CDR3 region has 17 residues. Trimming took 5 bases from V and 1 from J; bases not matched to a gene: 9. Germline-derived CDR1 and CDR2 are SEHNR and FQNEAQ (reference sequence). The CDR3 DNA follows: TGTGCCAGCAGCCCGGGACAGGGTACTGTTTCTGGAAACACCATATATTTT. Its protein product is CASSPGQGTVSGNTIYF. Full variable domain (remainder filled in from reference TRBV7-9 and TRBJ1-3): DTGVSQNPRHKITKRGQNVTFRCDPISEHNRLYWYRQTLGQGPEFLTYFQNEAQLEKSRLLSDRFSAERPKGSFSTLEIQRTEQGDSAMYLCASSPGQGTVSGNTIYFGEGSWLTVV.

The CDR3 is CASSIQGYTEAFF. CDR3 sequence (DNA): TGTGCCAGCAGCATACAGGGATATACGGAAGCTTTCTTT. The chain recombines TRBV7-3 with TRBJ1-1, with a possible D match to TRBD1 (6 bases). Germline-derived CDR1 and CDR2 are SGHTA and FQGTGA. CDR3 size: 13 residues. The V and J ends lost 5 bases and 8 bases respectively, with 15 bases between them.

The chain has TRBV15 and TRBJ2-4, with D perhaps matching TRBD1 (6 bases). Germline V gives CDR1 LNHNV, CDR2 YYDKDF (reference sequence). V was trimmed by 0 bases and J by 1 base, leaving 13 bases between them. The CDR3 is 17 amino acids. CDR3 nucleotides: TGTGCCACCAGCAGAGATATGGGGGCTCGGGCCAAAAACATTCAGTACTTC. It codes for CATSRDMGARAKNIQYF.

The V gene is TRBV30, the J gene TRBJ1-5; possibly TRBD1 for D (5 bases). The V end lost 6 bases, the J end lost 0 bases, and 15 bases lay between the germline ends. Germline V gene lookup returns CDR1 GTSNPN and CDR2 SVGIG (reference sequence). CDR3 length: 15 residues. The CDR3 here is CACQERGYSNQPQHF. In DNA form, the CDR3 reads TGTGCCTGCCAGGAACGGGGGTATAGCAATCAGCCCCAGCATTTT.

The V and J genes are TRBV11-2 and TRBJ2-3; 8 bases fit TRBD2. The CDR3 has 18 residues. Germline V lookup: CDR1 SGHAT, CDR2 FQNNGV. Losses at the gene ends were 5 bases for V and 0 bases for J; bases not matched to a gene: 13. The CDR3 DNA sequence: TGTGCCAGCAGCCTAGGAGTCGGACTAGCTGACAGCACAGATACGCAGTATTTT. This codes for CASSLGVGLADSTDTQYF.

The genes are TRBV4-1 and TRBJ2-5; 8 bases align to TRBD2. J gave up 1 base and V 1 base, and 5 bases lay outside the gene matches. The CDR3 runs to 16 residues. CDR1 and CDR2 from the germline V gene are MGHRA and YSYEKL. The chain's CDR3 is CASSQGPGGGQETQYF. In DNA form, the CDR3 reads TGCGCCAGCAGCCAAGGCCCGGGGGGGGGCCAAGAGACCCAGTACTTC.

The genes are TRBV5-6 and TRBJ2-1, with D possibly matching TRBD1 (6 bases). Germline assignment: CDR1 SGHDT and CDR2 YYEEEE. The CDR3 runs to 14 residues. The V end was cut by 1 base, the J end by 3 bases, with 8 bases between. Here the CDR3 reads CASSLPTGYNEQFF. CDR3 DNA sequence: TGTGCCAGCAGCTTGCCGACAGGCTACAATGAGCAGTTCTTC.

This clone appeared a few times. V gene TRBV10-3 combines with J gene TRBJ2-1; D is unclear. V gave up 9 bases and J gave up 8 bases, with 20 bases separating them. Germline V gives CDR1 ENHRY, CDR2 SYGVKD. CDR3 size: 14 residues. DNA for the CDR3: TGTGCCATTGGAGAGCCTCGCACTGGTGATGAGCAGTTCTTC. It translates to CAIGEPRTGDEQFF.

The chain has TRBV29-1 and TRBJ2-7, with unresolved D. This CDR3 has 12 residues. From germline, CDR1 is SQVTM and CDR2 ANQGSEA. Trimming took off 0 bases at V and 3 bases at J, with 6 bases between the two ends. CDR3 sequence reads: CSVEDSDYEQYF. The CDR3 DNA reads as TGCAGCGTTGAAGACAGTGACTACGAGCAGTACTTC.

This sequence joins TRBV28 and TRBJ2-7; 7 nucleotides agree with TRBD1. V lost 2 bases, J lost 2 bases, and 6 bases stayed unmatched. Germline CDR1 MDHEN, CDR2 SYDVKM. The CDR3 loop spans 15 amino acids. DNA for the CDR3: TGTGCCAGCAGTTTAAGGACAGGAGTACCCTACGAGCAGTACTTC. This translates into CASSLRTGVPYEQYF. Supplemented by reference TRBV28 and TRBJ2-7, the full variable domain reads DVKVTQSSRYLVKRTGEKVFLECVQDMDHENMFWYRQDPGLGLRLIYFSYDVKMKEKGDIPEGYSVSREKKERFSLILESASTNQTSMYLCASSLRTGVPYEQYFGPGTRLTVT.

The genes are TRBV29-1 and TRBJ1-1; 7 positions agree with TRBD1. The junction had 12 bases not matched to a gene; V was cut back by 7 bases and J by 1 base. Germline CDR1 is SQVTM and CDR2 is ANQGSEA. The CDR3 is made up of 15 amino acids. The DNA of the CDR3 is TGCAGCGGATTTATAGGGGACAGATGGAACACTGAAGCTTTCTTT. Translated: CSGFIGDRWNTEAFF.

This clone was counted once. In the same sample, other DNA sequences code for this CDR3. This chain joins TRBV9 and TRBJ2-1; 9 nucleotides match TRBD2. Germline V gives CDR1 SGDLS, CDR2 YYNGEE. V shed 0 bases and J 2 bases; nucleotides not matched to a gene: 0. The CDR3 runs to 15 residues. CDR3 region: CASSVGGGAYNEQFF. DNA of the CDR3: TGTGCCAGCAGCGTAGGCGGGGGGGCCTACAATGAGCAGTTCTTC.

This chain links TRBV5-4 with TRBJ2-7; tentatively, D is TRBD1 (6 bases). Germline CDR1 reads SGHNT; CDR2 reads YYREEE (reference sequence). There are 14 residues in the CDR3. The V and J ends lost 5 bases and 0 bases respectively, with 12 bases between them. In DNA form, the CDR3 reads TGTGCCAGCAGGCCCGGGACACACTCCTACGAGCAGTACTTC. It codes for CASRPGTHSYEQYF.

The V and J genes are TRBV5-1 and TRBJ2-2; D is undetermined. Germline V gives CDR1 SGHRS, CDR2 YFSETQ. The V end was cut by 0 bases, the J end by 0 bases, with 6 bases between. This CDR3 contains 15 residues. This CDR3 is CASSLAQSNTGELFF. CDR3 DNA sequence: TGCGCCAGCAGCTTGGCTCAGTCGAACACCGGGGAGCTGTTTTTT.

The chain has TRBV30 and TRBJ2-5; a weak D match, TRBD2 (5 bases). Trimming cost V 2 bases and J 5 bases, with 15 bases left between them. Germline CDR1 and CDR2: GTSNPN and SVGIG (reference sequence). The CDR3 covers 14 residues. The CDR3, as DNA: TGTGCCTGGAGTCCGGCCGGGGTCCTGGAGACCCAGTACTTC. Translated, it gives CAWSPAGVLETQYF.

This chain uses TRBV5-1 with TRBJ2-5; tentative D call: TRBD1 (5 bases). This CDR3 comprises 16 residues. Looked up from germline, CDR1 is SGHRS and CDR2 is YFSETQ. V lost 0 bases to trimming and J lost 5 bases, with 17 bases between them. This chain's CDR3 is CASSLVVLTKGETQYF. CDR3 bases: TGCGCCAGCAGCTTGGTGGTCCTGACCAAGGGGGAGACCCAGTACTTC.

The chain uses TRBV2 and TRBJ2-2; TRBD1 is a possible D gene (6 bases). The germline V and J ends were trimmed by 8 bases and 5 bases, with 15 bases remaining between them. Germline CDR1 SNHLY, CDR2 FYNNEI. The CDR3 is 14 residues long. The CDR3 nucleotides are TGTGCCAGCCAGGGGACCCTTCGGACCGGGGAGCTGTTTTTT. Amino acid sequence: CASQGTLRTGELFF.

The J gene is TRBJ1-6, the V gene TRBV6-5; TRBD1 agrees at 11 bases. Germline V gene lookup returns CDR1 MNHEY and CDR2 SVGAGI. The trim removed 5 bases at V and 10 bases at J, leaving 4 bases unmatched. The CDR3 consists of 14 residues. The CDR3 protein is CASSRGQGESPLHF. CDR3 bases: TGTGCCAGCAGTCGGGGACAGGGGGAATCACCCCTCCACTTT.

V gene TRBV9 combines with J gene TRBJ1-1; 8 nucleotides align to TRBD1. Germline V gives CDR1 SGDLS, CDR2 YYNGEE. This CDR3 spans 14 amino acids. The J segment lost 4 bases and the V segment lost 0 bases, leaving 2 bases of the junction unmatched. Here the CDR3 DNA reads TGTGCCAGCAGCGTAGGCCAGGGGGCCACTGAAGCTTTCTTT. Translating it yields CASSVGQGATEAFF.

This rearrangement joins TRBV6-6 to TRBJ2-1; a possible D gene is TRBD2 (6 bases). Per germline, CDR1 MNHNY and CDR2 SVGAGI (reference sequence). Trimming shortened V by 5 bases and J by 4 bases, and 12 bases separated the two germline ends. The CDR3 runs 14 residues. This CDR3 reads CASSHPGRYNEQFF. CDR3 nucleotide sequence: TGTGCCAGCAGTCACCCCGGGAGATACAATGAGCAGTTCTTC.

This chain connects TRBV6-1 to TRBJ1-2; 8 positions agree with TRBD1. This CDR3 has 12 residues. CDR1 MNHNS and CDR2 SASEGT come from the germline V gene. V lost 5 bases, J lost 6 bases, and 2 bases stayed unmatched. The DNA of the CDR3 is TGTGCCAGCAGTCAGGGACAGGATGGCTACACCTTC. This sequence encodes CASSQGQDGYTF.

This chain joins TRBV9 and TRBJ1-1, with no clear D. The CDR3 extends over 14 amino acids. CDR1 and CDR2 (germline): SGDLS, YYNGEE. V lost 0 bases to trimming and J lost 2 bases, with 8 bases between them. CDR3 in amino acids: CASSVDLANTEAFF. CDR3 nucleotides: TGTGCCAGCAGCGTAGATCTGGCCAACACTGAAGCTTTCTTT.

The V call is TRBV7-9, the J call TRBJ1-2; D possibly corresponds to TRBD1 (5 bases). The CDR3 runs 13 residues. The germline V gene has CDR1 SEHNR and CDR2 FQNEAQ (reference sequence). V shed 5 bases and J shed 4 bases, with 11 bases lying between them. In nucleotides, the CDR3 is TGTGCCAGCAGCCTGCCGGGGGTCTATGGCTACACCTTC. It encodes CASSLPGVYGYTF.

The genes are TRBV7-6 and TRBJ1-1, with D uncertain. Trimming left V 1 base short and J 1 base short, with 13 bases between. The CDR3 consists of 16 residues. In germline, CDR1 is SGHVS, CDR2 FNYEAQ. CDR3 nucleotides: TGTGCCAGCAGCTTAGGGGCGAACCGGGGGAACACTGAAGCTTTCTTT. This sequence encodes CASSLGANRGNTEAFF.

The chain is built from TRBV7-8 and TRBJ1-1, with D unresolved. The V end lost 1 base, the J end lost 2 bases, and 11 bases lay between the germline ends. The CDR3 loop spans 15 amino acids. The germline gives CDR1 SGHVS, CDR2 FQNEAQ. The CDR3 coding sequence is TGTGCCAGCAGCTTAGTTGTTTTCGGTAACACTGAAGCTTTCTTT. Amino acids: CASSLVVFGNTEAFF.

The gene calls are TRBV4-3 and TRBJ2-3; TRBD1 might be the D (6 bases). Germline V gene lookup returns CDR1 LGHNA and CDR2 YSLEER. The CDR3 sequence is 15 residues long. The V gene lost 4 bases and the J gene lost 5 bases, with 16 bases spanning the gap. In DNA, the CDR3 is TGCGCCAGCAGCCCCACCCTCTACAGGGAAGATACGCAGTATTTT. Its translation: CASSPTLYREDTQYF.

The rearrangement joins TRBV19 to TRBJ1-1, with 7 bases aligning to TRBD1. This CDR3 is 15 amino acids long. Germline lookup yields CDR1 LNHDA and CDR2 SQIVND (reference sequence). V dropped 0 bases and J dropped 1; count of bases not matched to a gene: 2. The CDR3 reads CASSIDRGRNTEAFF. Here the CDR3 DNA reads TGTGCCAGTAGTATAGACAGGGGGAGGAACACTGAAGCTTTCTTT.

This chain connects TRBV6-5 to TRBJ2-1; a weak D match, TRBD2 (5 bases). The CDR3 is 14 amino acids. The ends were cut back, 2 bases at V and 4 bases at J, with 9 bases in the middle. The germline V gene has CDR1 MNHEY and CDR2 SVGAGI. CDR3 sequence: CASSYRGYYNEQFF. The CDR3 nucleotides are TGTGCCAGCAGTTACCGAGGGTATTACAATGAGCAGTTCTTC.